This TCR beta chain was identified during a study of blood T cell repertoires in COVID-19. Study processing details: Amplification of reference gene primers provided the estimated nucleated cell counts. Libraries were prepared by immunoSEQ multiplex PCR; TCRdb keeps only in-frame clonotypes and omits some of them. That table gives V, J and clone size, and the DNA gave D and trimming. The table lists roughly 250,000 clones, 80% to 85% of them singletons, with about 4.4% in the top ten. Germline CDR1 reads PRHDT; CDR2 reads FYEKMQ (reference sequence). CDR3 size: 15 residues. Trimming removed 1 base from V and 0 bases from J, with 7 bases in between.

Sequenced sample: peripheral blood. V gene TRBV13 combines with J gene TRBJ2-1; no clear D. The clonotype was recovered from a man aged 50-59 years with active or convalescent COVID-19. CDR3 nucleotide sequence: TGTGCCAGCAGCTTAGCGCGCACCTCCTACAATGAGCAGTTCTTC. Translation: CASSLARTSYNEQFF.